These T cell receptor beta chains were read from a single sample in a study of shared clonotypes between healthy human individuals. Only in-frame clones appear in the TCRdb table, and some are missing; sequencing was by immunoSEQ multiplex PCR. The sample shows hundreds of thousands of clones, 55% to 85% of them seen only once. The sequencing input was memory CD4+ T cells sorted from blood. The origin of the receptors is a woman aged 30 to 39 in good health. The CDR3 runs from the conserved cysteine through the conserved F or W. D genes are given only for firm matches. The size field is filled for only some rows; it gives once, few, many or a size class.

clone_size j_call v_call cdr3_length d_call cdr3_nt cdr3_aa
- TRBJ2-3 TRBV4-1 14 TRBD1 TGCGCCAGCCGGGACAGGGGGACGGCAGATACGCAGTATTTT CASRDRGTADTQYF
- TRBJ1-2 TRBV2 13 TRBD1 TGTGCCACCGCTAGACAGGGGGCATGGGGCTACACCTTC CATARQGAWGYTF
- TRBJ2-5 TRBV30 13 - TGTGCCTGGAGTGGTGAGAGGGGTGCGACCCAGTACTTC CAWSGERGATQYF
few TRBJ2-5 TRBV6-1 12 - TGTGCCAGCAGCCCGAGCAGGGAGACCCAGTACTTC CASSPSRETQYF
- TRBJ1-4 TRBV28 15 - TGTGCCAGCAGATCAGGGTCGGCGCGGGGTGAAAAACTGTTTTTT CASRSGSARGEKLFF
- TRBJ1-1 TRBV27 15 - TGTGCCAGCAGTCCCCGACAGGTAAGGAGCACTGAAGCTTTCTTT CASSPRQVRSTEAFF
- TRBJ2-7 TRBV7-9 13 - TGTGCCAGCAGCTGGTCTGCTAAATCCGAGCAGTACTTC CASSWSAKSEQYF
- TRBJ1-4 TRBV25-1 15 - TGTGCCAGCAGTGACCCAATCCGGGGCAATGAAAAACTGTTTTTT CASSDPIRGNEKLFF
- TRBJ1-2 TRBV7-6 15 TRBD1 TGTGCCAGCAGCCCCTGGACAGGGATTAACTATGGCTACACCTTC CASSPWTGINYGYTF
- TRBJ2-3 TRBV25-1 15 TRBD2 TGTGCCAGCAGTGAAGGGCTAGCGGGCACAGATACGCAGTATTTT CASSEGLAGTDTQYF
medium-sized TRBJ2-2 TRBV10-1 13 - TGCGCCAGCAGTGGGGTGATTGGCGGGGAGCTGTTTTTT CASSGVIGGELFF
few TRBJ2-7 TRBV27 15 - TGTGCCAGCAGTTTAGTCCCGGACAAGATTTACGAGCAGTACTTC CASSLVPDKIYEQYF
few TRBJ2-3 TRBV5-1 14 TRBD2 TGCGCCAGCAGGCTAGCGGGAGTTCCAGATACGCAGTATTTT CASRLAGVPDTQYF
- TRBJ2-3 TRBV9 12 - TGTGCCAGCAGCGCCGGAACACCGCCGCAGTATTTT CASSAGTPPQYF
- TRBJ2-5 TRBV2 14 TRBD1 TGTGCCAGCGTAAGGACAGGGTACGAAGAGACCCAGTACTTC CASVRTGYEETQYF
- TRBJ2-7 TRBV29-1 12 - TGCAGCGTTGTCACCACCTCCTACGAGCAGTACTTC CSVVTTSYEQYF
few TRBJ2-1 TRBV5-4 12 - TGTGCCAGCAGCCTGCGGGTCCATGAGCAGTTCTTC CASSLRVHEQFF
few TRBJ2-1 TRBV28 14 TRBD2 TGTGCCAGCAGTGGGCGGGAGGGCCTCAATGAGCAGTTCTTC CASSGREGLNEQFF
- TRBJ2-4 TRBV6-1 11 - TGTGCCAGCAGTAGAGGAAACATTCAGTACTTC CASSRGNIQYF
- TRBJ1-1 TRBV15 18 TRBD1 TGTGCCACCAGCAGAGACTTGGGACAGGGTGTGGCGAACACTGAAGCTTTCTTT CATSRDLGQGVANTEAFF
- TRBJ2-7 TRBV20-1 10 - TGCAGTGCTAGCAGGTACGAGCAGTACTTC CSASRYEQYF
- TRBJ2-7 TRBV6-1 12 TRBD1 TGTGCCAGCAGGGAAACAGGGGACGAGCAGTACTTC CASRETGDEQYF
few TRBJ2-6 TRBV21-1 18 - TGTGCCAGCAGCAAAGCGCTCAGCCGGAGCTCTGGGGCCAACGTCCTGACTTTC CASSKALSRSSGANVLTF
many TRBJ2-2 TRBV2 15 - TGTGCCAGCAGTGAAGCGAAGAAAGCGACCGGGGAGCTGTTTTTT CASSEAKKATGELFF
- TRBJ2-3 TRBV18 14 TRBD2 TGTGCCAGCCTAACTAGCGACCACCCAGATACGCAGTATTTT CASLTSDHPDTQYF
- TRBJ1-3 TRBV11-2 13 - TGTGCCAGCAGCTTAACGAGGAGAAACACCATATATTTT CASSLTRRNTIYF
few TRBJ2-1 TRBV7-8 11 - TGTGCCAGCAGCTTACTGAATGAGCAGTTCTTC CASSLLNEQFF
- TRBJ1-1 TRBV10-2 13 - TGCGCCAGCAGTCCCGGGCCGAACACTGAAGCTTTCTTT CASSPGPNTEAFF
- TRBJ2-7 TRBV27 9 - TGTGCCAGGCATTACGAGCAGTACTTC CARHYEQYF
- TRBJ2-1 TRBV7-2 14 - TGTGCCAGCAGCCAACATTCGGGATCCAATGAGCAGTTCTTC CASSQHSGSNEQFF
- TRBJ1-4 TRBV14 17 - TGTGCCAGCAGCCCCCTTCGGGGGGTTGAGACTAATGAAAAACTGTTTTTT CASSPLRGVETNEKLFF
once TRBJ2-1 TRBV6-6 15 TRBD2 TGTGCCAGCAGGGGACTAGCGGGAGCCTACAATGAGCAGTTCTTC CASRGLAGAYNEQFF
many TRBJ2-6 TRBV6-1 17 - TGTGCCAGCAGTGAAGTCGGGGGCGGCTCTGGGGCCAACGTCCTGACTTTC CASSEVGGGSGANVLTF
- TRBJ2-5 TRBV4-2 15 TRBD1 TGTGCCAGCAGCCAAGAAACAGGGGGCGGGAAGACCCAGTACTTC CASSQETGGGKTQYF
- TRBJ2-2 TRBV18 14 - TGTGCCAGCTCACCTGACTGGCCGTCCGGGGAGCTGTTTTTT CASSPDWPSGELFF
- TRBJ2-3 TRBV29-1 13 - TGCAGCGTTGAAGTGAGGAGCACAGATACGCAGTATTTT CSVEVRSTDTQYF
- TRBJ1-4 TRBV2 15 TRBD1 TGTGCCAGCTCCCGAGAGGGGACAGTTAATGAAAAACTGTTTTTT CASSREGTVNEKLFF
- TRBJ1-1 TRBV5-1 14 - TGCGCCAGCAGCTTGTCGACAGTGAACACTGAAGCTTTCTTT CASSLSTVNTEAFF
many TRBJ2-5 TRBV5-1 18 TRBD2 TGCGCCAGCAGCTCCACCTACAGAGGGACTAGCGGGAGTGCGACCCAGTACTTC CASSSTYRGTSGSATQYF
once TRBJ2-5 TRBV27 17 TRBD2 TGTGCCAGCAGTCTCCGGACTAGCGGGAGGAGGTTGGAGACCCAGTACTTC CASSLRTSGRRLETQYF
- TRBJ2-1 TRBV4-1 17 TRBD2 TGCGCCAGCAGCCAAGTGCCTAGCGGGAGCTCCTACAATGAGCAGTTCTTC CASSQVPSGSSYNEQFF
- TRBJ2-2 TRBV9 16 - TGTGCCAGCAGCGTCGGTGGACAGTTGAACACCGGGGAGCTGTTTTTT CASSVGGQLNTGELFF
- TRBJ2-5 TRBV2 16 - TGTGCCAGCAGTGGAGGCGGAGAGACAGTGGAAGAGACCCAGTACTTC CASSGGGETVEETQYF
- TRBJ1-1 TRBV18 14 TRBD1 TGTGCCAGCTCACCAAGGCAGGGGGGGACTGAAGCTTTCTTT CASSPRQGGTEAFF
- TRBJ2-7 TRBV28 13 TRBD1 TGTGCCAGCAGTCCAGGACAGGGCTCTAAGCAGTACTTC CASSPGQGSKQYF
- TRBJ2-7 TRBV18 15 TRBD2 TGTGCCAGCTCACCACCCAGCGGGAGGGCGGGTGAGCAGTACTTC CASSPPSGRAGEQYF
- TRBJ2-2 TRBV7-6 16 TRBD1 TGTGCCAGCAGCCTGATGGGACAGCCGAACACCGGGGAGCTGTTTTTT CASSLMGQPNTGELFF
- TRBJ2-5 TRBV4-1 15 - TGCGCCAGCAGCCAAGGGTCGGGGTCGACGGAGACCCAGTACTTC CASSQGSGSTETQYF
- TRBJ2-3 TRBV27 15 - TGTGCCAGCAGGATGCAGGGGAGAATAACAGATACGCAGTATTTT CASRMQGRITDTQYF
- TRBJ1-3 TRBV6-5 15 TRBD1 TGTGCCAGCAGACAGGGGCTGAACTCTGGAAACACCATATATTTT CASRQGLNSGNTIYF
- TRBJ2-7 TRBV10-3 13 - TGTGCCATCACCGGGGACTCCGCCTACGAGCAGTACTTC CAITGDSAYEQYF
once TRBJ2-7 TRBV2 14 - TGTGCCAGCACCCGGGCCGGGGACTCCTACGAGCAGTACTTC CASTRAGDSYEQYF
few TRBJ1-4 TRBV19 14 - TGTGCCAGTAGTCCAAATAAGGCGAGTGAAAAACTGTTTTTT CASSPNKASEKLFF
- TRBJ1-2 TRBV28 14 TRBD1 TGTGCCAGCCTAGACAGGGGGCGGAACTATGGCTACACCTTC CASLDRGRNYGYTF
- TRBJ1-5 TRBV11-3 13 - TGTGCCAGCAGCTTTACAGGGAATCAGCCCCAGCATTTT CASSFTGNQPQHF
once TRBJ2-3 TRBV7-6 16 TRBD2 TGTGCCAGCAGCTCGAAAGCGGGAGTGGAAACAGATACGCAGTATTTT CASSSKAGVETDTQYF
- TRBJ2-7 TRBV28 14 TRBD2 TGTGCCACCCAGACCCCTAGCGGGAGCTACGAGCAGTACTTC CATQTPSGSYEQYF
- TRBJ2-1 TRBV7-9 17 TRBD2 TGTGCCAGCAGCTTAGTTGAGACTAGCGGAGCGTACAATGAGCAGTTCTTC CASSLVETSGAYNEQFF
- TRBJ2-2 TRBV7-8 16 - TGTGCCAGCAGCTTAAGGCTAGCGAAGAACACCGGGGAGCTGTTTTTT CASSLRLAKNTGELFF
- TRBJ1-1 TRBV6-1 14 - TGTGCCAGCAGACCGGGACAAAAGAACACTGAAGCTTTCTTT CASRPGQKNTEAFF